This paragraph covers one TCR beta chain sequence. The authors' processing: The authors estimated nucleated cell counts from reference gene primer amplification. Clones were read by immunoSEQ multiplex PCR, and TCRdb kept only the in-frame ones, dropping some. V and J calls and clone size come straight from that table; D and trimming were deduced from the DNA. The sample carries about 140,000 clones, just under 85% recorded once. V lost 5 bases and J 3 bases, leaving 8 bases between the germline ends. This CDR3 comprises 13 residues. These data come from a study of blood T cell repertoires in COVID-19. Overall study: T cells, B-cell-depleted T cells, or PBMCs supplied cDNA or gDNA.

Ages ranged from about 18 to 89 years, with residence in approximately 23 US areas. Grouping used clinical history reported by participants in a survey and questionnaire. The gene calls are TRBV12-3 or TRBV12-4 and TRBJ1-3; perhaps TRBD1 as D (5 bases). Material: PBMCs or T cells enriched from blood (not recorded which). The TCR comes from a woman aged 45-59 years with acute COVID-19. Written as DNA, the CDR3 is TGTGCCAGCAGTAATCAGGGTGGAAACACCATATATTTT. Its translation: CASSNQGGNTIYF.